These 23 T cell receptor beta chains originate from one sample sequenced in a study of blood T cells in healthy people across ages. A second about 7 to 12 cycle PCR used barcoded and J-beta primers. A single record per CDR3 protein comes from TCRdb applying MiXCR to the 5' RACE reads. The table records 1 million to 1.2 million distinct CDR3 sequences, about two fifths of them present only once. Sequencing was carried out using blood. These receptor sequences come from a man between 18 and 35 years old in good health.

This clonotype appeared a few times. The chain couples TRBV5-5 to TRBJ1-2; D may be TRBD1 (6 bases). V was trimmed by 0 bases and J by 9 bases, leaving 12 bases between them. Germline V gives CDR1 SGHKS, CDR2 YYEKEE (reference sequence). The CDR3 has 13 amino acids. CDR3 residues: CASSLEQGISYTF. In nucleotides, the CDR3 is TGTGCCAGCAGCTTGGAACAGGGTATTAGCTACACCTTC.

The J gene is TRBJ2-7, the V gene TRBV5-1; 12 nucleotides line up with TRBD1. V was clipped by 6 bases and J by 3 bases; unmatched bases: 4. Per the germline V gene, CDR1 is SGHRS and CDR2 is YFSETQ. The CDR3 totals 14 residues. In DNA form, the CDR3 reads TGCGCCAGCAAGGGACAGGGGGCCTTCTACGAGCAGTACTTC. Translated: CASKGQGAFYEQYF. Together with reference TRBV5-1 and TRBJ2-7, the CDR3 gives the full variable domain: KAGVTQTPRYLIKTRGQQVTLSCSPISGHRSVSWYQQTPGQGLQFLFEYFSETQRNKGNFPGRFSGRQFSNSRSEMNVSTLELGDSALYLCASKGQGAFYEQYFGPGTRLTVT.

This chain connects TRBV15 to TRBJ2-6, with D unclear. V gave up 1 base and J gave up 2 bases, with 9 bases separating them. CDR1 is LNHNV and CDR2 is YYDKDF in the germline V gene (reference sequence). The length of the CDR3 is 16 residues. Here the CDR3 reads CATSRVSQAGANVLTF. CDR3 nucleotides: TGTGCCACCAGCAGAGTTTCCCAGGCTGGGGCCAACGTCCTGACTTTC. Combining the CDR3 with reference TRBV15 and TRBJ2-6 gives the whole variable domain DAMVIQNPRYQVTQFGKPVTLSCSQTLNHNVMYWYQQKSSQAPKLLFHYYDKDFNNEADTPDNFQSRRPNTSFCFLDIRSPGLGDTAMYLCATSRVSQAGANVLTFGAGSRLTVL.

In DNA form, the CDR3 reads TGCGCCAGCAGCCAAGATCTCCCGGCCTACAATGAGCAGTACTTC. It translates to CASSQDLPAYNEQYF. This chain uses TRBV4-3 with TRBJ2-1; D is undetermined. The J call could be wrong; TRBJ2-7 is a better fit for the DNA end. CDR1 is LGHNA and CDR2 is YSLEER in the germline V gene. The CDR3 totals 15 residues.

This chain connects TRBV10-3 to TRBJ2-7; TRBD2 agrees at 12 bases. The V gene end was trimmed by 4 bases and the J gene end by 0 bases; junction bases not matched to a gene: 7. This CDR3 region has 17 residues. Germline CDR1 ENHRY, CDR2 SYGVKD. The CDR3 nucleotides read TGTGCCATCAGTGGTTCTAGCGGGAGGGAAGACTCCTACGAGCAGTACTTC. This encodes CAISGSSGREDSYEQYF.

This chain joins TRBV6-2 or TRBV6-3 and TRBJ2-3; TRBD2 aligns across 7 bases. Per the germline V gene, CDR1 is MNHEY and CDR2 is SVGEGT. Germline trimming cut 5 bases from V and 1 base from J; bases unmatched to any gene: 12. This CDR3 spans 17 amino acids. As DNA, the CDR3 is TGTGCCAGCAGTCCCAACCAAGGCGGGGGAGGCACAGATACGCAGTATTTT. Translation: CASSPNQGGGGTDTQYF.

V usage is TRBV10-3 and J usage is TRBJ1-5; a possible D gene is TRBD1 (6 bases). There are 15 residues in the CDR3. Per germline, CDR1 ENHRY and CDR2 SYGVKD. V dropped 4 bases and J dropped 5 bases, with 15 bases sitting between them. The CDR3, as DNA: TGTGCCATCAGTGGGGCCAGGGAGGGGGATCAGCCCCAGCATTTT. Amino acid sequence: CAISGAREGDQPQHF.

The gene calls are TRBV2 and TRBJ1-5; 7 bases agree with TRBD1. This CDR3 is 15 amino acids long. Losses at the gene ends were 6 bases for V and 1 base for J; bases not matched to a gene: 6. Germline CDR1 and CDR2: SNHLY and FYNNEI. CDR3 in amino acids: CASRRQGSSNQPQHF. CDR3 DNA: TGTGCCAGCAGGAGACAGGGTTCGAGCAATCAGCCCCAGCATTTT.

The V and J genes are TRBV6-1 and TRBJ2-3, with 7 bases matching TRBD1. The J segment lost 4 bases and the V segment lost 8 bases, leaving 18 bases of the junction unmatched. Germline V CDR1 and CDR2: MNHNS, SASEGT. The CDR3 extends over 17 amino acids. CDR3 DNA: TGTGCCAGCTTCCATGGCCCCTCACAGGGGCCCGCAGATACGCAGTATTTT. Translated, it gives CASFHGPSQGPADTQYF.

The table lists this clonotype with a few counts. The J gene is TRBJ1-2, the V gene TRBV6-5; 7 bases are shared with TRBD1. Looked up from germline, CDR1 is MNHEY and CDR2 is SVGAGI. V was clipped by 0 bases and J by 8 bases; unmatched bases: 6. The CDR3 extends over 14 amino acids. The CDR3 loop is CASSYSLTGKGYTF. CDR3 nucleotide sequence: TGTGCCAGCAGTTACTCCCTGACAGGGAAAGGCTACACCTTC.

CDR3: CASSVLAGDEQFF. In nucleotides, the CDR3 is TGTGCCAGCAGTGTACTAGCGGGGGATGAGCAGTTCTTC. The rearrangement joins TRBV2 to TRBJ2-1; 11 bases match TRBD2. The CDR3 spans 13 residues. Germline CDR1 and CDR2: SNHLY and FYNNEI. J lost 8 bases, V lost 4 bases, and 1 base had no gene match.

This rearrangement joins TRBV10-2 to TRBJ2-1; 11 bases map to TRBD2. CDR1 and CDR2 from the germline V gene are WSHSY and SAAADI. Trimming took 6 bases from V and 6 from J; bases not matched to a gene: 7. CDR3 size: 15 residues. The CDR3 here is CASRPSGGWGNEQFF. The CDR3 nucleotides read TGCGCCAGCAGACCTAGCGGGGGGTGGGGCAATGAGCAGTTCTTC.

The chain employs TRBV20-1 and TRBJ2-3; tentatively, D is TRBD2 (6 bases). V dropped 5 bases and J dropped 4 bases, with 19 bases sitting between them. Germline V gene data show CDR1 as DFQATT and CDR2 as SNEGSKA (reference sequence). The CDR3 is 15 residues long. CDR3 amino acids: CSAALRRGLSDTQYF. CDR3 coding DNA: TGCAGTGCTGCACTGCGGCGGGGCCTTTCAGATACGCAGTATTTT.

The V call is TRBV20-1, the J call TRBJ2-1, with D perhaps assigned TRBD1 or TRBD2 (5 bases each). Germline V lookup: CDR1 DFQATT, CDR2 SNEGSKA (reference sequence). V lost 5 bases and J 10 bases, leaving 21 bases between the germline ends. The CDR3 totals 14 residues. CDR3 amino acids: CSARDPKFPREQFF. In nucleotides, the CDR3 is TGCAGTGCTCGGGACCCCAAGTTCCCCCGGGAGCAGTTCTTC.

The CDR3 DNA sequence: TGTGCCAGCAGCCAAGGAAAGGCATCGGATGGCTACACCTTC. Translation gives CASSQGKASDGYTF. The chain combines TRBV3-1 with TRBJ1-2; D call uncertain. CDR3 size: 14 residues. The germline V and J ends were trimmed by 1 base and 6 bases, with 12 bases remaining between them. Germline V lookup: CDR1 LGHDT, CDR2 YNNKEL (reference sequence).

For this clonotype: A junction boundary mismatches the germline segment, possibly from a read error. The gene calls are TRBV2 and TRBJ2-1, with D possibly TRBD1 on 6 matching bases. The germline gives CDR1 SNHLY, CDR2 FYNNEI. This CDR3 is built from 16 residues. This CDR3 is CASTGNRVLTYNEKFF. CDR3 in DNA: TGTGCCAGCACCGGAAACAGGGTTCTTACCTACAATGAGAAGTTCTTC.

This clonotype appeared a few times. This rearrangement joins TRBV20-1 to TRBJ2-1, with a weak D call TRBD2 (6 bases). V shed 3 bases and J shed 6 bases, with 15 bases lying between them. From germline, CDR1 is DFQATT and CDR2 SNEGSKA (reference sequence). The CDR3 totals 14 residues. The CDR3 region has the DNA TGCAGTGCTAGGGGGTACGTAGCGGTCAATGAGCAGTTCTTC. It codes for CSARGYVAVNEQFF.

The V gene is TRBV20-1, the J gene TRBJ2-3; perhaps TRBD2 as D (6 bases). Germline V gene data show CDR1 as DFQATT and CDR2 as SNEGSKA (reference sequence). The ends were cut back, 5 bases at V and 2 bases at J, with 17 bases in the middle. This CDR3 contains 15 residues. CDR3 nucleotides: TGCAGTGCTGGTCTTCCGGCGGGAAACACAGATACGCAGTATTTT. This encodes CSAGLPAGNTDTQYF.

The chain joins TRBV20-1 to TRBJ2-1, with a weak D call TRBD2 (6 bases). CDR3 length: 16 residues. Trimming cost V 0 bases and J 7 bases, with 19 bases left between them. Germline lookup yields CDR1 DFQATT and CDR2 SNEGSKA (reference sequence). CDR3 amino acids: CSARDRGRQFKNEQFF. In DNA, the CDR3 is TGCAGTGCTAGAGATCGGGGGAGACAGTTCAAGAATGAGCAGTTCTTC.

This clonotype came up many times. The chain employs TRBV12-3 or TRBV12-4 and TRBJ2-3; TRBD1 matches 7 bases. The J segment lost 5 bases and the V segment lost 6 bases, leaving 8 bases of the junction unmatched. This CDR3 has 14 residues. The CDR3 DNA reads TGTGCCAGCAGCCTTACCACAGGGGAAGATACGCAGTATTTT. It codes for CASSLTTGEDTQYF.

V gene TRBV5-1 combines with J gene TRBJ2-2; 7 nucleotides agree with TRBD1. CDR1 and CDR2 (germline): SGHRS, YFSETQ. V trimming: 1 base; J trimming: 7 bases; junction bases outside the gene matches: 7. The CDR3 extends over 15 amino acids. The CDR3 region has the DNA TGCGCCAGCAGCTTGACGACAGGGAGTGGCGGGGAGCTGTTTTTT. Its protein product is CASSLTTGSGGELFF.

This chain connects TRBV10-3 to TRBJ2-3; a weak D match, TRBD1 (5 bases). The CDR3 has 14 residues. V was shortened by 2 bases and J by 5 bases, with 11 bases between the two germline ends. CDR1 is ENHRY and CDR2 is SYGVKD in the germline V gene. CDR3 loop: CAISEGEGVDTQYF. The CDR3, as DNA: TGTGCCATCAGTGAGGGGGAAGGGGTAGATACGCAGTATTTT.

This chain joins TRBV6-5 and TRBJ2-5; 7 nucleotides align to TRBD1. This CDR3 is 13 amino acids long. V was clipped by 7 bases and J by 7 bases; unmatched bases: 9. Germline loops: CDR1 MNHEY, CDR2 SVGAGI. The CDR3 DNA sequence: TGTGCCAGCAATGAGCAGAACAGGGGGACCCAGTACTTC. This gives the protein CASNEQNRGTQYF.